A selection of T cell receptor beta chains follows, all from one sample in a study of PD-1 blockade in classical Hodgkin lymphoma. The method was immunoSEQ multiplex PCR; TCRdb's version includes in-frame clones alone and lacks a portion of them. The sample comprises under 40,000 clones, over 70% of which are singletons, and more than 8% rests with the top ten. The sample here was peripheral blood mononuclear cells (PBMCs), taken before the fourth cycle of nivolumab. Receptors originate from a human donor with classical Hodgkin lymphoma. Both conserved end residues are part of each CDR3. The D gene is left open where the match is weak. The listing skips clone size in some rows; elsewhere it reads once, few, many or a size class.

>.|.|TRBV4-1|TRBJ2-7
TGCGCCAGCAGCCCCCTGGAGCAGTACTTC
CASSPLEQYF
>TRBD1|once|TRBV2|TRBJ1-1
TGTGCCAGCAGTGGACGACAGGGGATCACTGAAGCTTTCTTT
CASSGRQGITEAFF
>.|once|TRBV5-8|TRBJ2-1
TGTGCCAGCAGCTTGGTGGGGAGGTCGGGAAATGAGCAGTTCTTC
CASSLVGRSGNEQFF
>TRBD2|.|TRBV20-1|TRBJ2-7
TGCAGTGCCCGAGCGGGGTACGAGCAGTACTTC
CSARAGYEQYF
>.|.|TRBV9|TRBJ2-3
TGTGCCAGCAGCGCCGGGGGAGGCCCAGATACGCAGTATTTT
CASSAGGGPDTQYF
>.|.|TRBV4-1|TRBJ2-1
TGCGCCAGCAGCCAAGTACCAGGCTCCTACAATGAGCAGTTCTTC
CASSQVPGSYNEQFF
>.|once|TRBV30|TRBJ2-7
TGTGCCTGGAGTGTCGGAGGGGTGTCCCTCACCTACGAGCAGTACTTC
CAWSVGGVSLTYEQYF
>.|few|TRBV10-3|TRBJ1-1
TGTGCCATCAATACAGGGATTGTGTGGAGCACTGAAGCTTTCTTT
CAINTGIVWSTEAFF
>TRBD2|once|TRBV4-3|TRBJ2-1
TGCGCCAGCAGCCAAGATAGCGGGGGGGCCTACAATGAGCAGTTCTTC
CASSQDSGGAYNEQFF
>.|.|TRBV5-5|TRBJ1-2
TGTGCCAGCAGCTTCGAGACAGTTAACTATGGCTACACCTTC
CASSFETVNYGYTF
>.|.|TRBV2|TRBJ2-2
TGTGCCAGCAGGTTGACTGACTCCCTCACCGGGGAGCTGTTTTTT
CASRLTDSLTGELFF
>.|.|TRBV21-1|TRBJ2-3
TGTGCCAGCAAATTCGGACAGTCCACAGATACGCAGTATTTT
CASKFGQSTDTQYF
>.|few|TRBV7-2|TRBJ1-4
TGTGCCAGCAGCTCCCCAGGGGTTTTAGGGGAAAAACTGTTTTTT
CASSSPGVLGEKLFF
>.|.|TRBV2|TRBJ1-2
TGTGCCAGCCAGAAGGGACACCTCTACCCTAACTATGGCTACACCTTC
CASQKGHLYPNYGYTF
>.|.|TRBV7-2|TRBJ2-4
TGTGCCAGCAGCTCCGATGCCCCCGGGCTAGACATTCAGTACTTC
CASSSDAPGLDIQYF
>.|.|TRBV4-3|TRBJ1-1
TGCGCCAGCAGCCAAGGAGCTAACAGTCTGAACACTGAAGCTTTCTTT
CASSQGANSLNTEAFF
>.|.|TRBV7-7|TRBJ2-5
TGTGCTAGCAGCTTAGGAGGACAGACGCAAGAGACCCAGTACTTC
CASSLGGQTQETQYF
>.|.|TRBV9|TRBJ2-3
TGTGCCAGCAGCGTTTGGCGGTCTAGCACAGATACGCAGTATTTT
CASSVWRSSTDTQYF
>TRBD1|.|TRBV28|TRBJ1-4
TGTGCCAGCAGTCAAATACAGGGGTCTAGGGAAAAACTGTTTTTT
CASSQIQGSREKLFF
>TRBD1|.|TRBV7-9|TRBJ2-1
TGTGCCAGCAGCTTACTTGGACAGGTCCTGGAGCAGTTCTTC
CASSLLGQVLEQFF
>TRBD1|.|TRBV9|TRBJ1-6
TGTGCCAGCAGCGTTACCGGGACAGAGAATTCACCCCTCCACTTT
CASSVTGTENSPLHF
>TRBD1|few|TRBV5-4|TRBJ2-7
TGTGCCAGCAGCGAGGACAGGGGTGGCTACGAGCAGTACTTC
CASSEDRGGYEQYF
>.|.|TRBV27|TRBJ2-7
TGTGCCAGCAGTTTAAGGAGTCAGTTCTACGAGCAGTACTTC
CASSLRSQFYEQYF
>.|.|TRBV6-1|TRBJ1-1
TGTGCCAGCAGTGAAAGGCAGACCATGAACACTGAAGCTTTCTTT
CASSERQTMNTEAFF
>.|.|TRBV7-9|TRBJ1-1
TGTGCCAGCAGCCTAAACACTGAAGCTTTCTTT
CASSLNTEAFF
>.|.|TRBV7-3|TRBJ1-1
TGTGCCAGCAGCTCCCGAGTCCCGGGACTGGGAATGGGCACTGAAGCTTTCTTT
CASSSRVPGLGMGTEAFF
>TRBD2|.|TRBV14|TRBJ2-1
TGTGCCAGCAGCCAGCGACTAGCGGCATCCTACAATGAGCAGTTCTTC
CASSQRLAASYNEQFF
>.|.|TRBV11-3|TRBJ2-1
TGTGCCAGCAGCTTAGGGGGTGGGAATGAGCAGTTCTTC
CASSLGGGNEQFF
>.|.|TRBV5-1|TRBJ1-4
TGCGCCAGCAGCCCCCTATCAGGACGGGAAAAACTGTTTTTT
CASSPLSGREKLFF
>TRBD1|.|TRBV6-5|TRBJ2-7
TGTGCCAGCAGTTACCCCCGACAGGGAGTCTACGAGCAGTACTTC
CASSYPRQGVYEQYF
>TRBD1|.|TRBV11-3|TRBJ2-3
TGTGCCAGCAGCTTGGGACAGGGCACAGATACGCAGTATTTT
CASSLGQGTDTQYF
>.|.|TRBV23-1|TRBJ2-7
TGCGCCAGCAGTCAATCGGCAGGGAAGGGCGAGCAGTACTTC
CASSQSAGKGEQYF
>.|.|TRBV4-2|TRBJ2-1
TGTGCCAGCAGCCAAGTCGGGAGCAATGAGCAGTTCTTC
CASSQVGSNEQFF
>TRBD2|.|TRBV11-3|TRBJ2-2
TGTGCCAGCAGCGGTCGGACTAGCGGGGGGTCCGGGGAGCTGTTTTTT
CASSGRTSGGSGELFF
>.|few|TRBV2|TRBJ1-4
TGTGCCAGCAGTGGCAGGCAGCGGGTTTTT
CASSGRQRVF
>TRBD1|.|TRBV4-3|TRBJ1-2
TGCGCCAGCAGCCAAGACGGGGACAGGGCCGATGGCTACACCTTC
CASSQDGDRADGYTF
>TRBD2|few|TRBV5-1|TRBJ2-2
TGCGCCAGCAGCGAGAGCGGGGGGACCCCCGGGGAGCTGTTTTTT
CASSESGGTPGELFF
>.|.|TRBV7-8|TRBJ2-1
TGTGCCAGCAGCTTAGTCGTTGAAGACGAGCAGTTCTTC
CASSLVVEDEQFF
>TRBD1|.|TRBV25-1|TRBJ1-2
TGTGCCAGCAGTGACACAGGGGGATCCTATGGCTACACCTTC
CASSDTGGSYGYTF
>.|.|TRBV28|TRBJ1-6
TGTGCCACCACCACAGGGCCCTCACCCCTCCACTTT
CATTTGPSPLHF
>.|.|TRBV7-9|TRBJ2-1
TGTGCCAGCAGCTCTAGGGACTCTGGCTCCTACAATGAGCAGTTCTTC
CASSSRDSGSYNEQFF
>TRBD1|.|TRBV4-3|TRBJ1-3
TGCGCCAGCAGCCTGACAGGGGACGGAAACACCATATATTTT
CASSLTGDGNTIYF
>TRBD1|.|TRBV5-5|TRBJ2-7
TGTGCCAGCAGCCCGGACAGGGGGCGCCCCTACGAGCAGTACTTC
CASSPDRGRPYEQYF
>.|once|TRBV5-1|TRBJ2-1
TGCGCCAGCAGCAACCGTGGGTACAATGAGCAGTTCTTC
CASSNRGYNEQFF
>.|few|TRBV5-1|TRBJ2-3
TGCGCCAGCAGCCCCGGGACTCCCACAGATACGCAGTATTTT
CASSPGTPTDTQYF
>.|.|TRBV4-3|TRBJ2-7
TGCGCCAGCAGCCACCTTAGCGACGACGAGCAGTACTTC
CASSHLSDDEQYF